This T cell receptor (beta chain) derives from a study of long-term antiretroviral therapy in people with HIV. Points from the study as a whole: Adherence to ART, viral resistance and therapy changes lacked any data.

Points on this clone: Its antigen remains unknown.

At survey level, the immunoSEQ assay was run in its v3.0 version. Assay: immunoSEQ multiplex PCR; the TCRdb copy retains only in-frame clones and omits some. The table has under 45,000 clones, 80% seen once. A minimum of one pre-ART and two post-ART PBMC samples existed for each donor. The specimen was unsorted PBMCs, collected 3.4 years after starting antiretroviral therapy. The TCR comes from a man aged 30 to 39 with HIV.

CDR3 loop: CASSNRQGGDQPQHF. CDR3 bases: TGTGCCAGTAGCAATCGACAGGGGGGCGATCAGCCCCAGCATTTT. The V and J genes are TRBV19 and TRBJ1-5, with 9 positions matching TRBD1. CDR3 length: 15 amino acids. CDR1 and CDR2 (germline): LNHDA, SQIVND (reference sequence). Trimming cost V 6 bases and J 5 bases; bases outside gene matches: 8.